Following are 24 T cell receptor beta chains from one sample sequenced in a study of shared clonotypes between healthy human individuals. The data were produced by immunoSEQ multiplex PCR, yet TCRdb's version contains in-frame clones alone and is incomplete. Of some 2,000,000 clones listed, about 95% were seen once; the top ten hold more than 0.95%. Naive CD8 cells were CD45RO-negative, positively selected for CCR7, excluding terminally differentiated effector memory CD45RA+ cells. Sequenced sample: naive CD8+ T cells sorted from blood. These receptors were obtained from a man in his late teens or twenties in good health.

The CDR3 DNA is TGTGCCTGGAGTGATCAGGGGTTATTCACAGATACGCAGTATTTT. It translates to CAWSDQGLFTDTQYF. The J gene is TRBJ2-3, the V gene TRBV30, with D possibly being TRBD1 (6 bases). V was pared by 1 base and J by 2 bases, with 13 bases between. The CDR3 totals 15 residues. Germline CDR1 and CDR2: GTSNPN and SVGIG (reference sequence). The entire variable domain, with the rest obtained from reference TRBV30 and TRBJ2-3, is as follows: SQTIHQWPATLVQPVGSPLSLECTVEGTSNPNLYWYRQAAGRGLQLLFYSVGIGQISSEVPQNLSASRPQDRQFILSSKKLLLSDSGFYLCAWSDQGLFTDTQYFGPGTRLTVL.

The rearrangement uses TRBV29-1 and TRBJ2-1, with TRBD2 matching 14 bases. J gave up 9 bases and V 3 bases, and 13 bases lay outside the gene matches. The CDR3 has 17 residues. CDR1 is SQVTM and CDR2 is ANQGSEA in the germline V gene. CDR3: CSVDETSGLAGAGEQFF. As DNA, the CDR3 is TGCAGCGTTGACGAAACTTCGGGACTAGCGGGGGCCGGTGAGCAGTTCTTC.

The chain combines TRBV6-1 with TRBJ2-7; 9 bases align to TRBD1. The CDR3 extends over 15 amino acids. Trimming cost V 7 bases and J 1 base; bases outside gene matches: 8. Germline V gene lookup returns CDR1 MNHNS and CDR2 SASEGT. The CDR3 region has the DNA TGTGCCAGCACTTATGGACAGGGGTTATCCTACGAGCAGTACTTC. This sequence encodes CASTYGQGLSYEQYF.

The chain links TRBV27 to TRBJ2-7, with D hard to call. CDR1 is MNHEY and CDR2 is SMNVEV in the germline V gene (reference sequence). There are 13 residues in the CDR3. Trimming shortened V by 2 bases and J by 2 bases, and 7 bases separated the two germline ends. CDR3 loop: CASSLRSPYEQYF. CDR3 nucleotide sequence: TGTGCCAGCAGTTTACGTAGTCCCTACGAGCAGTACTTC.

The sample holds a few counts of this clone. The CDR3, as DNA: TGCGCCAGCAGAGAGACAGGGACCTACGAGCAGTACTTC. This gives the protein CASRETGTYEQYF. The chain has TRBV5-1 and TRBJ2-7; TRBD1 matches 7 bases. V trimming: 5 bases; J trimming: 2 bases; junction bases outside the gene matches: 4. This CDR3 contains 13 residues. Germline V lookup: CDR1 SGHRS, CDR2 YFSETQ.

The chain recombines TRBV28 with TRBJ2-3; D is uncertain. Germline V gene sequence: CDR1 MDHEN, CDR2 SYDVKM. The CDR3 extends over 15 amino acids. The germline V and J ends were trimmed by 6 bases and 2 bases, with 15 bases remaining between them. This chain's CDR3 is CASRMWVSITDTQYF. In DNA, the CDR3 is TGTGCCAGCAGGATGTGGGTATCCATCACAGATACGCAGTATTTT.

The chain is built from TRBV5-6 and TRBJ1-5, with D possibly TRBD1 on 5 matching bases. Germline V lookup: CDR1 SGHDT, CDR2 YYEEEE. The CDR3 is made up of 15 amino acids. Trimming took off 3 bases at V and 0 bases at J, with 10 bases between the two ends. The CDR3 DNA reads TGTGCCAGCAGCTATGGACACTCTAGCAATCAGCCCCAGCATTTT. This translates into CASSYGHSSNQPQHF.

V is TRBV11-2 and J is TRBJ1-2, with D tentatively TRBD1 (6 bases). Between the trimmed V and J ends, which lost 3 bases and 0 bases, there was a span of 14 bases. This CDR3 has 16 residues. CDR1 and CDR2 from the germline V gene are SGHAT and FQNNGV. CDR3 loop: CASSFPIGGANYGYTF. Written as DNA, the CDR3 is TGTGCCAGCAGCTTCCCTATAGGGGGGGCTAACTATGGCTACACCTTC.

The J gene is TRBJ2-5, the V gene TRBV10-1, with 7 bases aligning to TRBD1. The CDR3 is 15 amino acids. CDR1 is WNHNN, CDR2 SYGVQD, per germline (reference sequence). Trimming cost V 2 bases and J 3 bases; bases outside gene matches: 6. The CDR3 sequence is CASSESRGSEETQYF. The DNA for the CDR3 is TGCGCCAGCAGTGAGAGCAGGGGGAGTGAAGAGACCCAGTACTTC.

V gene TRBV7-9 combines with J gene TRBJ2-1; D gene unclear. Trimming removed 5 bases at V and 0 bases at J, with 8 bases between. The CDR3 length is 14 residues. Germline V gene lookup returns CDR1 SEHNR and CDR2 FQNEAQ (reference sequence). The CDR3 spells CASSHPLSYNEQFF. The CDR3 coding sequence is TGTGCCAGCAGCCATCCACTCTCCTACAATGAGCAGTTCTTC.

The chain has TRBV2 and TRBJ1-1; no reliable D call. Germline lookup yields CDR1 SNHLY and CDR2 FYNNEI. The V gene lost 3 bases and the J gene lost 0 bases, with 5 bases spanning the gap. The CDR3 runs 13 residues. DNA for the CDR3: TGTGCCAGCAGTGAGGGGATGAACACTGAAGCTTTCTTT. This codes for CASSEGMNTEAFF.

CDR3 loop: CASSFSGAGNEQFF. Here the CDR3 DNA reads TGTGCCAGCAGTTTTTCGGGGGCCGGGAATGAGCAGTTCTTC. The chain joins TRBV28 to TRBJ2-1; D tentatively reads TRBD1 or TRBD2 (6 bases each). The CDR3 extends over 14 amino acids. In germline, CDR1 is MDHEN, CDR2 SYDVKM. Trimming pared 3 bases from V and 7 bases from J, leaving 13 bases between.

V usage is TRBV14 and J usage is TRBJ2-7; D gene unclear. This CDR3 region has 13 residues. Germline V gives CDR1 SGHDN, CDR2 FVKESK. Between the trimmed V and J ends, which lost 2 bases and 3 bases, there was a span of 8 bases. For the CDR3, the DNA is TGTGCCAGCAGCCAATTCGGAAACTACGAGCAGTACTTC. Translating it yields CASSQFGNYEQYF.

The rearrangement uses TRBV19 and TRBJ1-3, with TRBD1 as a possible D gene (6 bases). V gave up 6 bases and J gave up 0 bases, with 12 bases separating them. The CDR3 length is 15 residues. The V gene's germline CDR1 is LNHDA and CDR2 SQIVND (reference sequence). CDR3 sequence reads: CASRLDRFSGNTIYF. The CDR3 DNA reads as TGTGCCAGTAGGTTGGACAGATTCTCTGGAAACACCATATATTTT.

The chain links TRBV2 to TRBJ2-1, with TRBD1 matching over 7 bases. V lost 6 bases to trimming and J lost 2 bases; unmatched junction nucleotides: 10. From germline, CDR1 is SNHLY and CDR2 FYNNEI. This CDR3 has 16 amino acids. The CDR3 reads CASRDWDSSPYNEQFF. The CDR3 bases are TGTGCCAGCAGGGACTGGGACAGTTCACCCTACAATGAGCAGTTCTTC.

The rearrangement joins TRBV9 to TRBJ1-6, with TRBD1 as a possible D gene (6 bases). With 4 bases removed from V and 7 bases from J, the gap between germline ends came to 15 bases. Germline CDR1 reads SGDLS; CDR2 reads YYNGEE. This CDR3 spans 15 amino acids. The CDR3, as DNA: TGTGCCAGCAGCTACCGCGCAGGGGAGAATTCACCCCTCCACTTT. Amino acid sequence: CASSYRAGENSPLHF.

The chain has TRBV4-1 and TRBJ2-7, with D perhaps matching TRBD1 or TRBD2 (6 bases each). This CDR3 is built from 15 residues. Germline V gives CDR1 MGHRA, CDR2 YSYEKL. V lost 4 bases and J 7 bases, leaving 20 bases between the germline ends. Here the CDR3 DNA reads TGCGCCAGCAGCCTTTTGAACGGGGGCCTGGGAGAGCAGTACTTC. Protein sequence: CASSLLNGGLGEQYF.

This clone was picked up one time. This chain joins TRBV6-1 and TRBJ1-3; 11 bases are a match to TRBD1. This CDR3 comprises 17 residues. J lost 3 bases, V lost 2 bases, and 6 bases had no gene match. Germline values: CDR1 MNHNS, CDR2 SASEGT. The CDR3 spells CASSELGQGVSGNTIYF. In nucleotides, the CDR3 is TGTGCCAGCAGTGAACTGGGACAGGGGGTTAGTGGAAACACCATATATTTT.

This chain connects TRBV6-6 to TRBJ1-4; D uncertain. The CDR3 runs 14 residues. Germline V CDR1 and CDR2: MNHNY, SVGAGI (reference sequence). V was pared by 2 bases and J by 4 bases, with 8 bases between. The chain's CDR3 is CASSYEGGNEKLFF. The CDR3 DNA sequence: TGTGCCAGCAGTTACGAGGGTGGTAATGAAAAACTGTTTTTT.

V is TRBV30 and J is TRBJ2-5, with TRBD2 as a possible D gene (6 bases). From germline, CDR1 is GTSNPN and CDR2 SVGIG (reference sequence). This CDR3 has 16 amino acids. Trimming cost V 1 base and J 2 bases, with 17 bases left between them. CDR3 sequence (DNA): TGTGCCTGGAGTGGTAGGGTGGGAGGCCTACAAGAGACCCAGTACTTC. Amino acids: CAWSGRVGGLQETQYF.

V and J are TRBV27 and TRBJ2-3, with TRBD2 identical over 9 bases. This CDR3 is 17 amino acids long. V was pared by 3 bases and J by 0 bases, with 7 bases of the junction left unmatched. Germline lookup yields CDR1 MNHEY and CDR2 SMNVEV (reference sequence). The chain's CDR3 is CASSLLLAGSSTDTQYF. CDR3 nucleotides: TGTGCCAGCAGTTTGTTACTAGCGGGCTCTAGCACAGATACGCAGTATTTT.

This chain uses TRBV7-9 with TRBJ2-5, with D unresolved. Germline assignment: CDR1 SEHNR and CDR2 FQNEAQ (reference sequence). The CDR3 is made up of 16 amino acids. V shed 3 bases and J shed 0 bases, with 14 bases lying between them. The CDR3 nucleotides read TGTGCCAGCAGCTTTCCCACAGTGGGGTACCAAGAGACCCAGTACTTC. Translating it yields CASSFPTVGYQETQYF. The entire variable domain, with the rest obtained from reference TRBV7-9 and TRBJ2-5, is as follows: DTGVSQNPRHKITKRGQNVTFRCDPISEHNRLYWYRQTLGQGPEFLTYFQNEAQLEKSRLLSDRFSAERPKGSFSTLEIQRTEQGDSAMYLCASSFPTVGYQETQYFGPGTRLLVL.

The CDR3 sequence: CASSVPPSGLNYEQYF. The CDR3 DNA follows: TGTGCCAGCAGTGTCCCCCCGAGCGGACTGAACTACGAGCAGTACTTC. The chain has TRBV2 and TRBJ2-7; weak D call: TRBD2 (5 bases). This CDR3 spans 16 amino acids. Deletions cut 4 bases from V and 3 bases from J, with 19 bases between. The V gene's germline CDR1 is SNHLY and CDR2 FYNNEI. The full variable domain, in which reference TRBV2 and TRBJ2-7 provide the parts outside the CDR3, is EPEVTQTPSHQVTQMGQEVILRCVPISNHLYFYWYRQILGQKVEFLVSFYNNEISEKSEIFDDQFSVERPDGSNFTLKIRSTKLEDSAMYFCASSVPPSGLNYEQYFGPGTRLTVT.

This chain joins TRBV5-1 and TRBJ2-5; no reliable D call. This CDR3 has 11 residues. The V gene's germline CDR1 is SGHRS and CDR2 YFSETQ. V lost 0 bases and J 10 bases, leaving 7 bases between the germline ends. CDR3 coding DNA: TGCGCCAGCAGCTTGGGGTCAGGCCAGTACTTC. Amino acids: CASSLGSGQYF.